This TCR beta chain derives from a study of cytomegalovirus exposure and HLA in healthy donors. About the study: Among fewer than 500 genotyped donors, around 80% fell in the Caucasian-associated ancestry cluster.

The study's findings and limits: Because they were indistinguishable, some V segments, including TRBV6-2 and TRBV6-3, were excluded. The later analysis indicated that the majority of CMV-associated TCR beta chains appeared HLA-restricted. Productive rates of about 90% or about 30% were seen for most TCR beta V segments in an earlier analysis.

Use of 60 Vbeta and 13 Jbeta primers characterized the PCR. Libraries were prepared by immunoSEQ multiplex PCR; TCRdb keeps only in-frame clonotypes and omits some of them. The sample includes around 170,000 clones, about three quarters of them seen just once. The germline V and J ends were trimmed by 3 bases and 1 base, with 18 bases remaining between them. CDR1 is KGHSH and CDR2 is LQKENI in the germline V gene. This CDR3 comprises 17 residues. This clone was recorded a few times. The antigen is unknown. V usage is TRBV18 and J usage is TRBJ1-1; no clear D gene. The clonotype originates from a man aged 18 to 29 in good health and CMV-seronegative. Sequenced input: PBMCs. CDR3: CASSPRGVGTKNTEAFF. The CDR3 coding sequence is TGTGCCAGCTCACCGCGCGGGGTAGGAACTAAGAACACTGAAGCTTTCTTT. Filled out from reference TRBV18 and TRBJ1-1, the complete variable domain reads NAGVMQNPRHLVRRRGQEARLRCSPMKGHSHVYWYRQLPEEGLKFMVYLQKENIIDESGMPKERFSAEFPKEGPSILRIQQVVRGDSAAYFCASSPRGVGTKNTEAFFGQGTRLTVV.